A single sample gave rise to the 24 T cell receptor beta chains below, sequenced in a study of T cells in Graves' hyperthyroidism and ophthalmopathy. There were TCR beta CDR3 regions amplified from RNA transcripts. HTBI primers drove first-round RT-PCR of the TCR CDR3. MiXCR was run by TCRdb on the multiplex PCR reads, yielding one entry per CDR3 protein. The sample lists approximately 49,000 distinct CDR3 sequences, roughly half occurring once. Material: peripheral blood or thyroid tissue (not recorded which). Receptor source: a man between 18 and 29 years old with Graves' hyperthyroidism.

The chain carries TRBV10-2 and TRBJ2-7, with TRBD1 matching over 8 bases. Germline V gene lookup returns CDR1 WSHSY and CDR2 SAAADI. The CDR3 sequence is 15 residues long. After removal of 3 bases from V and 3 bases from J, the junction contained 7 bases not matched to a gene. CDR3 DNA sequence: TGCGCCAGCAGTGAAACCGGGACAGGTTACTACGAGCAGTACTTC. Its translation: CASSETGTGYYEQYF.

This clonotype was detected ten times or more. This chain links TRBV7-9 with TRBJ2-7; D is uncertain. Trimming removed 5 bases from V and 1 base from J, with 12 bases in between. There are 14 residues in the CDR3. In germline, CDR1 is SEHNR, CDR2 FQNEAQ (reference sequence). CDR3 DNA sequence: TGTGCCAGCAGCCCCTCGGCTGTTTCCTACGAGCAGTACTTC. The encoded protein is CASSPSAVSYEQYF.

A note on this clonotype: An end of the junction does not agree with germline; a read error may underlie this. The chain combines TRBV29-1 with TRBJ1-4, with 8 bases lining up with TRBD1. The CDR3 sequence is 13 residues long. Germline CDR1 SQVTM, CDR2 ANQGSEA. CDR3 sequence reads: CSVRTGTTEKLFF. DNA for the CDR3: TGCAGCGTGCGGACAGGGACTACTGAAAAACTGTTTTTT.

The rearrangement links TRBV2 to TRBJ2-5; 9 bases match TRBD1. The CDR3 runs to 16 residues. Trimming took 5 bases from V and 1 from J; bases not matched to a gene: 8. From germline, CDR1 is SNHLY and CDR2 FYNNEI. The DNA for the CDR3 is TGTGCCAGCAGTTTCTGGGGGACAGGGAGCCAAGAGACCCAGTACTTC. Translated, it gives CASSFWGTGSQETQYF.

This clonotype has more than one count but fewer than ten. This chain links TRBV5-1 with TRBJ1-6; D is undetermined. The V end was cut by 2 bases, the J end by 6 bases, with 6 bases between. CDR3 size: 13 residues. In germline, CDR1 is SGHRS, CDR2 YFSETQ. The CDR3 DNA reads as TGCGCCAGCAGCTTTACTTCTAATTCACCCCTCCACTTT. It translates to CASSFTSNSPLHF.

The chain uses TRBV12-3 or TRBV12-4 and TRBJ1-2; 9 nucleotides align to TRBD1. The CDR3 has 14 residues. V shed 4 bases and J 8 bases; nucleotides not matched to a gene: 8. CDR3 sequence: CASSWGTGSCGYTF. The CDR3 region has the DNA TGTGCCAGCAGTTGGGGGACAGGGTCTTGCGGCTACACCTTC.

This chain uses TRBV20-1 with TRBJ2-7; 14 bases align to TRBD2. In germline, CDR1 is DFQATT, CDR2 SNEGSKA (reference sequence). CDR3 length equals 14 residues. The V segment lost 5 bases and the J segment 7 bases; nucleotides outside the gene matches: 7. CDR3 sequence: CSARGTSGSSEQYF. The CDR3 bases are TGCAGTGCTCGAGGGACTAGCGGGAGTAGTGAGCAGTACTTC.

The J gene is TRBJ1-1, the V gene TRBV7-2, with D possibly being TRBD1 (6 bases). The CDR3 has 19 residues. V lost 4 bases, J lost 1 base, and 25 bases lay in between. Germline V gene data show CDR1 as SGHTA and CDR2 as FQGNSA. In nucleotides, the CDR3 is TGTGCCAGCAGCTACGGACTAGCGGGGGGGCGGTCTCGGAACACTGAAGCTTTCTTT. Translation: CASSYGLAGGRSRNTEAFF. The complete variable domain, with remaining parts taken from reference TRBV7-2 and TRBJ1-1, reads GAGVSQSPSNKVTEKGKDVELRCDPISGHTALYWYRQSLGQGLEFLIYFQGNSAPDKSGLPSDRFSAERTGGSVSTLTIQRTQQEDSAVYLCASSYGLAGGRSRNTEAFFGQGTRLTVV.

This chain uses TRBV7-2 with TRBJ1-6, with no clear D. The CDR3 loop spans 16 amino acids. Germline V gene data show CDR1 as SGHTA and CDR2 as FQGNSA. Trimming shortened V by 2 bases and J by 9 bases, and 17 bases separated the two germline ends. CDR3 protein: CASSLKGMPVGSPLHF. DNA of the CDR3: TGTGCCAGCAGCTTAAAGGGAATGCCTGTTGGTTCACCCCTCCACTTT.

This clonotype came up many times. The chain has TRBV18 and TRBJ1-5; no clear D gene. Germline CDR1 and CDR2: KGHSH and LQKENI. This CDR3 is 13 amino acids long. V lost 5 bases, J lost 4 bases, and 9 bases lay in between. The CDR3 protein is CASSGVRNQPQHF. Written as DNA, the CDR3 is TGTGCCAGCTCAGGGGTACGAAATCAGCCCCAGCATTTT.

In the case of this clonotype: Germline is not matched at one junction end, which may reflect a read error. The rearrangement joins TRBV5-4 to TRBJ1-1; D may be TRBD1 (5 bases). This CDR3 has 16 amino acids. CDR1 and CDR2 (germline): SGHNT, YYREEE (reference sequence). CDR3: CASTRGEGLTNTEASF. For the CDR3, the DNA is TGTGCCAGCACCAGAGGGGAGGGCTTAACGAACACTGAAGCTTCCTTT.

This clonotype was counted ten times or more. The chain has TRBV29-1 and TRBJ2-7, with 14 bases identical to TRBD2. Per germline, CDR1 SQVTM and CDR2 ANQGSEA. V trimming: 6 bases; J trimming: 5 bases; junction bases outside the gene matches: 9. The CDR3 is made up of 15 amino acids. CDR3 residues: CSVRPGTSGSHEQYF. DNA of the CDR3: TGCAGCGTGAGGCCCGGGACTAGCGGGAGCCACGAGCAGTACTTC.

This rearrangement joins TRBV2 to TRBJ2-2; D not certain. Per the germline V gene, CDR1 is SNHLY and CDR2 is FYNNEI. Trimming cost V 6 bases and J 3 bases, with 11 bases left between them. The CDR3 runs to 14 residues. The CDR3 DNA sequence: TGTGCCAGCAGAAAGATGGACGACACCGGGGAGCTGTTTTTT. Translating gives CASRKMDDTGELFF.

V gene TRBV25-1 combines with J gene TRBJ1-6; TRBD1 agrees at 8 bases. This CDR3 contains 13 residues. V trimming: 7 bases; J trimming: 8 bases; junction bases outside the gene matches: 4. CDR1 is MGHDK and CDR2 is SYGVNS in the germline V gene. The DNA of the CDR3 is TGTGCCAGCAATACAGGGGGACATTCACCCCTCCACTTT. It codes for CASNTGGHSPLHF.

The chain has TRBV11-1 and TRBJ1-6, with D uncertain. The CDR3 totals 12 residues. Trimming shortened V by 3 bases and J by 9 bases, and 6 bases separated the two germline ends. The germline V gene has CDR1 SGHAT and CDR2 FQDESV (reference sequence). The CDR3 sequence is CASSLTGSPLHF. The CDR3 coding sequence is TGTGCCAGCAGCTTGACGGGTTCACCCCTCCACTTT. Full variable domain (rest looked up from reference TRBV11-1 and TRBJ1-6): EAEVAQSPRYKITEKSQAVAFWCDPISGHATLYWYRQILGQGPELLVQFQDESVVDDSQLPKDRFSAERLKGVDSTLKIQPAELGDSAMYLCASSLTGSPLHFGNGTRLTVT.

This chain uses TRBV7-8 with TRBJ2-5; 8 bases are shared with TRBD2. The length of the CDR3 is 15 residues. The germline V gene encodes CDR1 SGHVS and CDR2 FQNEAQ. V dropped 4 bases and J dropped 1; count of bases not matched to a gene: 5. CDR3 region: CASSSPSGPQETQYF. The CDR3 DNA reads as TGTGCCAGCAGCTCTCCTAGCGGGCCCCAAGAGACCCAGTACTTC. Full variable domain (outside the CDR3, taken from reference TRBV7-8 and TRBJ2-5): GAGVSQSPRYKVAKRGQDVALRCDPISGHVSLFWYQQALGQGPEFLTYFQNEAQLDKSGLPSDRFFAERPEGSVSTLKIQRTQQEDSAVYLCASSSPSGPQETQYFGPGTRLLVL.

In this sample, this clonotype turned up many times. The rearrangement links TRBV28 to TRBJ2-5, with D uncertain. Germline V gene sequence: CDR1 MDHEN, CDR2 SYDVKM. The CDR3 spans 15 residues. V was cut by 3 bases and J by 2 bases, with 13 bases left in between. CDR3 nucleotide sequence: TGTGCCAGCAGTTTCTGGGGTAACTCACAAGAGACCCAGTACTTC. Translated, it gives CASSFWGNSQETQYF.

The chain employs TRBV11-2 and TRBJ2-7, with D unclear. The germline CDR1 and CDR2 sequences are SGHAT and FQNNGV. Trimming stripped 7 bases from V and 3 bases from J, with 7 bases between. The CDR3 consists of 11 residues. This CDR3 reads CASTRNYEQYF. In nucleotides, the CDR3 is TGTGCCAGCACACGTAACTACGAGCAGTACTTC.

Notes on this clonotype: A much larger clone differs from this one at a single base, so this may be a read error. For the CDR3, the DNA is TGTGCCACCTCAGAGGGGAGCACAGGTACGCAGTATTTT. Residues: CATSEGSTGTQYF. The chain employs TRBV12-3 or TRBV12-4 and TRBJ2-3, with D perhaps assigned TRBD1 or TRBD2 (5 bases each). The CDR3 spans 13 residues.

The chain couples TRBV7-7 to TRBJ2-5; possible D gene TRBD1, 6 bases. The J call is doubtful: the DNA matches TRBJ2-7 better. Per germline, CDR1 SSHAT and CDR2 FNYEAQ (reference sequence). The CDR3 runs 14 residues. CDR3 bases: TGTGCCAGCAGCCCAGGGGCCCCCTCCTACGAGCAGTACTTC. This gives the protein CASSPGAPSYEQYF.

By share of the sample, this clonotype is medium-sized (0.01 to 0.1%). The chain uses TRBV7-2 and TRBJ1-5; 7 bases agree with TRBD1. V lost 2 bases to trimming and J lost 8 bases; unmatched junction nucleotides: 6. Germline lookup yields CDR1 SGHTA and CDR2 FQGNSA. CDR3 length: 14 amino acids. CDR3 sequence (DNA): TGTGCCAGCAGCTTAACGAGGGGGCTAGAGCCCCAGCATTTT. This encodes CASSLTRGLEPQHF.

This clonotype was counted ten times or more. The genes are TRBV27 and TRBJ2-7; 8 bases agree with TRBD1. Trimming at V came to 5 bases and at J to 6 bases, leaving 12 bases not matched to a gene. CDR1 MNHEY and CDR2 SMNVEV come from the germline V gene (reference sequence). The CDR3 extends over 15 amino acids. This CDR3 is CASSPGQGVFFEQYF. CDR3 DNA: TGTGCCAGCAGTCCCGGACAGGGTGTGTTTTTCGAGCAGTACTTC.

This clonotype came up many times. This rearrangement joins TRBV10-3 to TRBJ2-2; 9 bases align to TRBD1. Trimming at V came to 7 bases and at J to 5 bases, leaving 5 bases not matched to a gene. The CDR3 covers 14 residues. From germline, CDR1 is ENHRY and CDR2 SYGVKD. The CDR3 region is CAIKGTGRTGELFF. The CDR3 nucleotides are TGTGCCATCAAAGGGACAGGGAGAACCGGGGAGCTGTTTTTT.

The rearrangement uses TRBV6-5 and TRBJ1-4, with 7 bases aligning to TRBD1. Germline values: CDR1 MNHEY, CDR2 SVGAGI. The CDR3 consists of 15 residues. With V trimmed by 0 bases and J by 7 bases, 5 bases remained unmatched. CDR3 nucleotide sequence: TGTGCCAGCAGTTACTCGAAGGGGGCGAGTGAAAAACTGTTTTTT. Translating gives CASSYSKGASEKLFF.